This T cell receptor beta chain was captured in a study of CD8 T cells in ankylosing spondylitis (dated by TCRdb to the late 2010s). Background on the whole study: The study profiled T cell receptor beta repertoires in healthy donors and ankylosing spondylitis patients to find disease-linked TCR variants. In total, the full study cohort was made up of roughly 110 healthy donors and 25 or so ankylosing spondylitis patients. Peripheral blood was sampled, and synovial fluid was additionally collected from ankylosing spondylitis patients. Study-wide conclusions, independent of this receptor: The disease-linked clones had a CD8+ phenotype and were found at relatively low frequencies in peripheral blood. According to the report, matched synovial fluid samples from ankylosing spondylitis patients were significantly enriched for the disease-linked clones. Some motif variants were previously reported in synovial fluid and blood of reactive arthritis patients, suggesting common disease-initiation mechanisms. A TCR beta motif of several highly homologous amino acid variants appeared characteristic of blood from ankylosing spondylitis patients.

The CDR3 has 15 amino acids, counting the end cysteine and phenylalanine. Only CDR3 DNA is held: 45 bases, read in frame from base 1. Sequences DFQATT (CDR1) and SNEGSKA (CDR2) are obtained from the germline V gene (reference sequence). Trimmed from V: 1 base; trimmed from J: 2 bases; junction bases lacking a gene match: 3. These reads were obtained on an Illumina HiSeq 2500. Quantitative 5'-RACE with molecular barcodes was used to prepare TCR beta libraries. As for the original processing: A new computational method, built on a probabilistic model of VDJ rearrangement, was used to identify disease-linked TCR variants. The raw public reads went through TCRdb reprocessing: fastp at Q25, MiXCR clone calling, in-frame beta chains kept. Duplicate CDR3 protein sequences are folded into a single record with the most common DNA and genes. These V and J calls originate from TCRdb's pipeline instead of the authors' own analysis. The table for this sample lists around 90,000 distinct CDR3 sequences; roughly 27% of them were counted only once. Around 56% of the sample is taken by the ten largest.

Of note for this clonotype: This clone's antigen is unknown. Per-base qualities were not stored, and no clone one base away is much larger.

The V and J genes are TRBV20-1 and TRBJ2-1; 9 middle bases align to TRBD2. The TCR sequence derives from a male donor with ankylosing spondylitis or in good health (not recorded which). Input material: blood, either unsorted or a sorted T cell fraction (not recorded which). The CDR3 region: CSARAPSGAYNEQFF. Here is the DNA: TGCAGTGCTAGAGCCCCTAGCGGGGCCTACAATGAGCAGTTCTTC.